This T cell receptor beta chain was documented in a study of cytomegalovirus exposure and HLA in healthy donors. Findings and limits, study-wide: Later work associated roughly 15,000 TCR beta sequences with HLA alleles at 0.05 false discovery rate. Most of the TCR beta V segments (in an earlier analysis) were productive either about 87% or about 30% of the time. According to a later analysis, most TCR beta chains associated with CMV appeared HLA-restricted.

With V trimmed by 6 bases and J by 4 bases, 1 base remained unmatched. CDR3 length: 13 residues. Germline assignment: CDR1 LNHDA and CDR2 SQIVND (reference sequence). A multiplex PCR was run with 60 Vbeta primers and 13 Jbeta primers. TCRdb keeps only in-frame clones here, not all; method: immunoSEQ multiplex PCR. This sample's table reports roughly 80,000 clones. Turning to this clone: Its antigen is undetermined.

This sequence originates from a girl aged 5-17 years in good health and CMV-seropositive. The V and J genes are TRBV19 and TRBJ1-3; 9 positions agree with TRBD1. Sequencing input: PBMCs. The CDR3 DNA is TGTGCCAGTAGGGGACAGGGCGGAAACACCATATATTTT. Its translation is CASRGQGGNTIYF.